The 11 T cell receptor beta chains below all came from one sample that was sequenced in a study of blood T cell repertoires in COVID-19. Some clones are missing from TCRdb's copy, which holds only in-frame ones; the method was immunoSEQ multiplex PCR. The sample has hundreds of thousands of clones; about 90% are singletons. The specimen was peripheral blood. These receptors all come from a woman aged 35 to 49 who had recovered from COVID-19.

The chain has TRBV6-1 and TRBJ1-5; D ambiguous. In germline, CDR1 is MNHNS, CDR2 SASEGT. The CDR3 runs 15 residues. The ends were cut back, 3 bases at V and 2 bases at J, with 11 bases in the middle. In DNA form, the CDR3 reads TGTGCCAGCAGTGAGTGGGCGCAGGGCAATCAGCCCCAGCATTTT. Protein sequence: CASSEWAQGNQPQHF.

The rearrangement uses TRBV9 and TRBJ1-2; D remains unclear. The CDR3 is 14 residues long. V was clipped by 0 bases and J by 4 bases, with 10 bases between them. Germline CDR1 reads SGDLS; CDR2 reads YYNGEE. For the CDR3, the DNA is TGTGCCAGCAGCGTAGGGTCGGAGAGCTATGGCTACACCTTC. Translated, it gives CASSVGSESYGYTF.

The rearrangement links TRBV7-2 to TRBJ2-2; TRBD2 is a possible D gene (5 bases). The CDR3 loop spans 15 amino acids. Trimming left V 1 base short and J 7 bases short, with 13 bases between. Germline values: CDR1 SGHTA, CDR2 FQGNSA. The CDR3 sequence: CASSLETRGNGELFF. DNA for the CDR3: TGTGCCAGCAGCTTAGAAACGAGAGGGAACGGGGAGCTGTTTTTT.

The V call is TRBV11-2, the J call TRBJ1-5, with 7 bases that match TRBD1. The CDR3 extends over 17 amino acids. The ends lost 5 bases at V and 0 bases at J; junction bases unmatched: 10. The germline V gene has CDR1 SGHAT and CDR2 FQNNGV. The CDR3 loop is CASSPRDSDYSNQPQHF. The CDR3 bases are TGTGCCAGCAGCCCCCGGGACAGCGATTATAGCAATCAGCCCCAGCATTTT.

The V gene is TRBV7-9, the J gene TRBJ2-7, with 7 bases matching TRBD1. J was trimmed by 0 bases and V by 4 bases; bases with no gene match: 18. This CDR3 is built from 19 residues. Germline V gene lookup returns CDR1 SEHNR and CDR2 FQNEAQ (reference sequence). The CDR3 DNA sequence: TGTGCCAGCAGCTCCTATCGGGGTCGACAGGGCGCGTTCTCCTACGAGCAGTACTTC. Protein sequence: CASSSYRGRQGAFSYEQYF.

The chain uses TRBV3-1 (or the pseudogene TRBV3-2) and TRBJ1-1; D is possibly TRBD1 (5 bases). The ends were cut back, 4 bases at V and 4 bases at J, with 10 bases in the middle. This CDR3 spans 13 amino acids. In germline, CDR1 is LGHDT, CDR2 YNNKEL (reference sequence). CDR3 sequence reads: CASSRLGGTEAFF. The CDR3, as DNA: TGTGCCAGCAGCCGCCTCGGGGGCACTGAAGCTTTCTTT.

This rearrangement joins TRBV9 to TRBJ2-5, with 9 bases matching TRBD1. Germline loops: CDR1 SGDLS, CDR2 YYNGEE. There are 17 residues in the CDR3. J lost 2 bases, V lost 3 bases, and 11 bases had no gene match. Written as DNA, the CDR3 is TGTGCCAGCAGCGCTTATACAGGGGGCGCGGGGCAAGAGACCCAGTACTTC. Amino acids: CASSAYTGGAGQETQYF.

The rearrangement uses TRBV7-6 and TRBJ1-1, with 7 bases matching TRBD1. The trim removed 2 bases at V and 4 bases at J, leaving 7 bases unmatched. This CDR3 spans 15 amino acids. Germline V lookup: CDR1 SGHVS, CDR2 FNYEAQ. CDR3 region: CASSLSPGQATEAFF. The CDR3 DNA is TGTGCCAGCAGCTTATCCCCCGGACAGGCCACTGAAGCTTTCTTT.

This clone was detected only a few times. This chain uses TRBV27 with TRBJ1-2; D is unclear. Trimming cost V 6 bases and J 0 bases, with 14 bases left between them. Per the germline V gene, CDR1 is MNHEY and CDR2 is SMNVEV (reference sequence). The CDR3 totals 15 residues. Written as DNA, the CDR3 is TGTGCCAGCAGCCGTTCCGTTCTCTCTAACTATGGCTACACCTTC. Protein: CASSRSVLSNYGYTF.

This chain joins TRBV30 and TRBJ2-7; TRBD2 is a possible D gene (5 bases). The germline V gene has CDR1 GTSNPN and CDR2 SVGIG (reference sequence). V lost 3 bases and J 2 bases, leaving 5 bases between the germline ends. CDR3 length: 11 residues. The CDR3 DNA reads TGTGCCTGGAGCGGGACCTACGAGCAGTACTTC. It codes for CAWSGTYEQYF.

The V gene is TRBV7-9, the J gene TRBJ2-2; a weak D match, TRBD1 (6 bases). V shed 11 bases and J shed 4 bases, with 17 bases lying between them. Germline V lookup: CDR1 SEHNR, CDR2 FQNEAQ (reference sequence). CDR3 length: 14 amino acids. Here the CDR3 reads CACLGQDLTGELFF. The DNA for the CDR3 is TGTGCCTGCTTGGGACAAGACCTCACCGGGGAGCTGTTTTTT.